This TCR beta chain was captured in a study of blood T cells in healthy people across ages. It was with a sample-barcoded 5' primer and a J-beta primer mix that a second PCR of roughly 7 to 12 cycles was run. Via MiXCR, TCRdb re-called the 5' RACE reads, giving one row per CDR3 protein. The sample has approximately 800,000 distinct CDR3 sequences, around two thirds seen once. The V gene end was trimmed by 1 base and the J gene end by 5 bases; junction bases not matched to a gene: 4. The CDR3 is 15 residues long. Germline CDR1 LNHNV, CDR2 YYDKDF (reference sequence). Findings and limits, study-wide: Researchers report that TCR beta diversity correlated strongly with naive T cell percentage.

This clonotype appeared a few times. The antigen remains unidentified. Sample: blood. This sequence joins TRBV15 and TRBJ1-4; 7 bases fit TRBD1. This TCR derives from a man aged 25 to 40 in good health. The CDR3 DNA sequence: TGTGCCACCAGCAGAGCCGGGACAGACAATGAAAAACTGTTTTTT. It encodes CATSRAGTDNEKLFF.